This T cell receptor (beta chain) appears in the sequencing data of a study of T-cell memory formation after mild COVID-19. The germline gives CDR1 SGHRS, CDR2 YFSETQ. V shed 0 bases, J shed 5 bases, and the junction held 6 bases outside the gene matches. This CDR3 region has 15 residues. This clonotype was seen a few times. Each CDR3 protein is one row after TCRdb ran MiXCR on the 5' RACE reads. Altogether roughly 200,000 distinct CDR3 sequences are present, over 9.5% being singletons, with the ten largest covering roughly 4%. The sequence derives from a man aged 18 to 29 who had mild COVID-19 (a few samples of this study predate the infection). Cell type and time point are not known. V and J are TRBV5-1 and TRBJ2-5; TRBD2 matches at 8 bases. The sequenced material came from PBMCs or a T cell subset sorted from them (not recorded which). CDR3 amino acids: CASSLDRTSRETQYF. DNA for the CDR3: TGCGCCAGCAGCTTGGATAGGACTAGCAGGGAGACCCAGTACTTC.